These 16 T cell receptor beta chains originate from one sample sequenced in a study of blood T cells in healthy people across ages. Combining a sample-barcoded 5' primer with a J-beta primer mix, a second PCR ran for about 6 to 11 cycles. TCRdb called the 5' RACE reads again in MiXCR, with one record for every CDR3 protein. Of approximately 600,000 distinct CDR3 sequences in the sample, roughly 58% are singletons; the top ten hold approximately 40%. Sequencing input: blood. These receptors came from a man between 60 and 75 years old in good health.

The chain carries TRBV10-3 and TRBJ2-5; the match to TRBD1 covers 9 bases. Germline trimming cut 6 bases from V and 3 bases from J; bases unmatched to any gene: 5. Germline lookup yields CDR1 ENHRY and CDR2 SYGVKD. The CDR3 is made up of 14 amino acids. The CDR3 loop is CAIRARTGEETQYF. For the CDR3, the DNA is TGTGCCATCAGAGCTAGGACAGGGGAAGAGACCCAGTACTTC.

CDR3 DNA sequence: TGTGCCAGCACATGGACTAGCGGGGGATTTGGCACAGATACGCAGTATTTT. Its translation: CASTWTSGGFGTDTQYF. The genes are TRBV4-2 and TRBJ2-3; 13 bases line up with TRBD2. This CDR3 has 17 amino acids. The V and J ends lost 7 bases and 1 base, in that order; junction bases with no gene match: 8. The germline V gene encodes CDR1 LGHNA and CDR2 YNFKEQ.

This clonotype came up a few times. V and J are TRBV7-9 and TRBJ1-1, with D unclear. The CDR3 is 14 residues long. CDR1 SEHNR and CDR2 FQNEAQ come from the germline V gene (reference sequence). Trimming shortened V by 5 bases and J by 1 base, and 11 bases separated the two germline ends. The CDR3 is CASSPQYGNTEAFF. The CDR3 bases are TGTGCCAGCAGCCCCCAATACGGGAACACTGAAGCTTTCTTT. Supplemented by reference TRBV7-9 and TRBJ1-1, the full variable domain reads DTGVSQNPRHKITKRGQNVTFRCDPISEHNRLYWYRQTLGQGPEFLTYFQNEAQLEKSRLLSDRFSAERPKGSFSTLEIQRTEQGDSAMYLCASSPQYGNTEAFFGQGTRLTVV.

The genes are TRBV12-3 or TRBV12-4 and TRBJ2-3; 8 bases agree with TRBD2. Losses at the gene ends were 3 bases for V and 0 bases for J; bases not matched to a gene: 5. This CDR3 is 16 amino acids long. The CDR3 loop is CASSFNAGGSTDTQYF. In DNA form, the CDR3 reads TGTGCCAGCAGTTTCAACGCGGGGGGTAGCACAGATACGCAGTATTTT.

This sequence joins TRBV5-1 and TRBJ2-7, with a weak D call TRBD2 (5 bases). V was clipped by 4 bases and J by 2 bases, with 13 bases between them. CDR3 length equals 14 residues. CDR1 and CDR2 from the germline V gene are SGHRS and YFSETQ. The CDR3 DNA sequence: TGCGCCAGCAGCCTAAACGGGGAAGCCTACGAGCAGTACTTC. The encoded protein is CASSLNGEAYEQYF.

This chain links TRBV29-1 with TRBJ1-1; D is perhaps TRBD1 (5 bases). This CDR3 spans 13 amino acids. Trimming left V 6 bases short and J 1 base short, with 12 bases between. Germline V gene lookup returns CDR1 SQVTM and CDR2 ANQGSEA. CDR3 in DNA: TGCAGCGTGCCAGGGCTGGGGAACACTGAAGCTTTCTTT. This gives the protein CSVPGLGNTEAFF.

The V call is TRBV12-3 or TRBV12-4, the J call TRBJ2-3; 11 bases align to TRBD1. The CDR3 is made up of 15 amino acids. The V segment lost 7 bases and the J segment 15 bases; nucleotides outside the gene matches: 18. CDR3 sequence: CASKWTGGMADAEYF. The CDR3 coding sequence is TGTGCCAGCAAATGGACAGGGGGCATGGCAGATGCGGAATATTTT.

The rearrangement uses TRBV9 and TRBJ2-3; no clear D. The ends were cut back, 1 base at V and 1 base at J, with 7 bases in the middle. There are 14 residues in the CDR3. CDR1 is SGDLS, CDR2 YYNGEE, per germline. In nucleotides, the CDR3 is TGTGCCAGCAGCGTACGACCGGGCACAGATACGCAGTATTTT. It translates to CASSVRPGTDTQYF.

This clonotype was found a few times. CDR3 sequence reads: CSVEGLGDEQFF. As DNA, the CDR3 is TGCAGCGTTGAAGGACTAGGCGATGAGCAGTTCTTC. The chain carries TRBV29-1 and TRBJ2-1, with a weak D call TRBD2 (6 bases). Germline lookup yields CDR1 SQVTM and CDR2 ANQGSEA. The CDR3 runs 12 residues. With 1 base removed from V and 8 bases from J, the gap between germline ends came to 9 bases.

This chain's CDR3 is CASSQDPGQSYGYTF. DNA of the CDR3: TGCGCCAGCAGCCAAGATCCGGGACAGTCCTATGGCTACACCTTC. This chain links TRBV4-1 with TRBJ1-2; 7 nucleotides align to TRBD1. There are 15 residues in the CDR3. The V segment lost 0 bases and the J segment 4 bases; nucleotides outside the gene matches: 5. In germline, CDR1 is MGHRA, CDR2 YSYEKL.

V usage is TRBV9 and J usage is TRBJ1-5, with 7 bases identical to TRBD1. Germline CDR1 reads SGDLS; CDR2 reads YYNGEE. With 4 bases clipped from V and 0 bases from J, the junction kept 7 bases outside the gene matches. CDR3 length equals 16 residues. The CDR3 loop reads CASSHRGDSSNQPQHF. The CDR3 DNA follows: TGTGCCAGCAGCCATCGAGGGGACAGTAGCAATCAGCCCCAGCATTTT.

The chain couples TRBV12-3 or TRBV12-4 to TRBJ1-2; 7 bases are a match to TRBD1. The CDR3 is made up of 15 amino acids. The V gene end was trimmed by 7 bases and the J gene end by 4 bases; junction bases not matched to a gene: 12. The CDR3 sequence is CASTVLQGTGYGYTF. DNA for the CDR3: TGTGCCAGCACCGTTTTACAGGGGACGGGCTATGGCTACACCTTC.

Regarding this clonotype: A much bigger clone sits one base away, suggesting this may be a read error. V gene TRBV13 combines with J gene TRBJ2-7; D is perhaps TRBD1 (6 bases). Judging by the DNA end, TRBJ2-5 fits better; the J call may be wrong. The CDR3 has 16 amino acids. Germline CDR1 and CDR2: PRHDT and FYEKMQ (reference sequence). DNA of the CDR3: TGTGCCAGCAGCTCCGAGGGGGAACTGTTACAGGAGACCCAGTACTTC. Translated: CASSSEGELLQETQYF.

The chain links TRBV9 to TRBJ1-4; D perhaps matches TRBD1 (5 bases). Per the germline V gene, CDR1 is SGDLS and CDR2 is YYNGEE. The CDR3 contains 15 residues. The ends were cut back, 0 bases at V and 6 bases at J, with 12 bases in the middle. The CDR3 loop reads CASSVGGTSYEKLFF. CDR3 bases: TGTGCCAGCAGCGTAGGTGGGACTTCCTATGAAAAACTGTTTTTT.

The V call is TRBV20-1, the J call TRBJ2-7; 7 nucleotides line up with TRBD1. V lost 3 bases and J lost 4; bases outside the gene matches: 3. Germline V CDR1 and CDR2: DFQATT, SNEGSKA (reference sequence). The CDR3 length is 12 residues. The DNA for the CDR3 is TGCAGTGCTAGTAGGGGACAGTACGAGCAGTACTTC. Its translation: CSASRGQYEQYF.

On this clonotype: The junction differs from germline at one of its ends, possibly a read error. The gene calls are TRBV20-1 and TRBJ2-3; 9 bases are a match to TRBD2. The CDR3 extends over 14 amino acids. From germline, CDR1 is DFQATT and CDR2 SNEGSKA (reference sequence). The CDR3: CSASRRTSEDTQYF. The CDR3 bases are TGCAGCGCTAGTCGGAGGACTAGCGAAGATACGCAGTATTTT.